In this sample, the clone carrying this TCR beta chain turned up many times. The antigen remains undetermined. The sample is drawn from a study of spatial heterogeneity in lung cancer. Study outcomes and limitations: Higher tumor mutation counts went along with higher counts of expanded intratumoral alpha and beta TCRs. Of tumor T cells, an estimated coverage of about 7.7% was reached for alpha chains and 13% for beta chains.

A unique molecular identifier was carried by every single TCR cDNA molecule. TCRdb used MiXCR to reprocess the 5' RACE reads, holding one entry per CDR3 protein. Altogether approximately 5,400 distinct CDR3 sequences are present, around 7.7% being singletons, with the ten largest covering approximately 30%. Time point meaning: sample taken at primary tumor resection. The 60 to 80 donors had untreated early-stage non-small cell lung cancer. The authors sequenced whole RNA from tumor, nontumor lung or frozen PBMC without sorting. The sequence was obtained from a female donor with early-stage non-small cell lung cancer. This material consisted of lung tumor tissue, taken at surgery.

CDR3: CASSEPRTGGSGANVLTF. CDR3 coding DNA: TGTGCCAGCAGTGAACCAAGGACAGGAGGCTCTGGGGCCAACGTCCTGACTTTC. J is TRBJ2-6 and V is TRBV6-1, with 7 bases that match TRBD1. Trimming took 2 bases from V and 0 from J; bases not matched to a gene: 7. The germline V gene has CDR1 MNHNS and CDR2 SASEGT. This CDR3 comprises 18 residues.